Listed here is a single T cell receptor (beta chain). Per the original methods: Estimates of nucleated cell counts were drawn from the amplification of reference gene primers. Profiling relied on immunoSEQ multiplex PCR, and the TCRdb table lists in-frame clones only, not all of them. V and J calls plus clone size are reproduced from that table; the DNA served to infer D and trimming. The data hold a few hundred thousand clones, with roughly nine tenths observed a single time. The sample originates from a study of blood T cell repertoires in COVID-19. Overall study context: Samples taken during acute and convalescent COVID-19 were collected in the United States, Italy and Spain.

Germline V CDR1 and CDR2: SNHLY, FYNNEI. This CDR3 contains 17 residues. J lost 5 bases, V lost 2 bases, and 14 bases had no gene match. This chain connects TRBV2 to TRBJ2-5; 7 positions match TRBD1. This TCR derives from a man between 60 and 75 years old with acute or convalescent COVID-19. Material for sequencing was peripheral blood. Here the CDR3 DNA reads TGTGCCAGCAGTGAAATGGGACAGACTAACGGGGTCGAGACCCAGTACTTC. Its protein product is CASSEMGQTNGVETQYF.